The clone carrying this TCR beta chain was detected many times. This entry belongs to a study of T cells in Graves' hyperthyroidism and ophthalmopathy. Amplified TCR beta CDR3 regions derived from RNA transcripts. When the TCR CDR3 underwent first-round RT-PCR, the HTBI primer set was used. One entry per CDR3 protein, called by TCRdb with MiXCR from the multiplex PCR reads. The table has under 300,000 distinct CDR3 sequences, about 15% seen once. This CDR3 has 16 amino acids. Germline CDR1 is KGHSH and CDR2 is LQKENI. Unmatched junction bases numbered 5, after V lost 3 bases and J lost 3 bases. The clonotype originates from a woman between 40 and 55 years old with Graves' hyperthyroidism that later progressed to Graves' ophthalmopathy. The chain couples TRBV18 to TRBJ1-1; the match to TRBD1 covers 12 bases. Sequencing was done on a sample of blood. CDR3 sequence reads: CASSPPGQGAYTEAFF. CDR3 DNA: TGTGCCAGCTCACCTCCGGGACAGGGGGCCTACACTGAAGCTTTCTTT.